One and the same sample provided the 30 T cell receptor beta chains below, sequenced in a study of blood T cell repertoires in COVID-19. Measured with immunoSEQ multiplex PCR; TCRdb has only the in-frame clones, and not every one. The sample includes about 110,000 clones, 70% to 90% of them seen just once. The specimen sequenced was peripheral blood. These receptors all stem from a human donor in a cohort sampled during active COVID-19.

This chain connects TRBV6-5 to TRBJ2-4, with no clear D. Trimming removed 5 bases at V and 2 bases at J, with 10 bases between. CDR1 is MNHEY, CDR2 SVGAGI, per germline. The CDR3 length is 14 residues. CDR3 amino acids: CASSRGGSKNIQYF. The CDR3 DNA reads TGTGCCAGCAGTAGAGGCGGATCCAAAAACATTCAGTACTTC.

The chain joins TRBV4-2 to TRBJ2-7; D gene unclear. The V and J ends lost 0 bases and 4 bases respectively, with 10 bases between them. This CDR3 region has 14 residues. Germline lookup yields CDR1 LGHNA and CDR2 YNFKEQ. The CDR3 DNA reads TGTGCCAGCAGCCAAGATAGGCAGGTGTACGAGCAGTACTTC. As protein: CASSQDRQVYEQYF.

This clone was observed a few times. V and J are TRBV28 and TRBJ1-2; TRBD1 is a possible D gene (5 bases). The length of the CDR3 is 14 residues. Germline V gene sequence: CDR1 MDHEN, CDR2 SYDVKM. V was shortened by 6 bases and J by 4 bases, with 15 bases between the two germline ends. In nucleotides, the CDR3 is TGTGCCAGCAGGATGGGGGGAAAACTCTATGGCTACACCTTC. As protein: CASRMGGKLYGYTF.

The CDR3 reads CASNPQRSADTQYF. CDR3 DNA: TGTGCCAGTAACCCCCAGCGGTCGGCAGATACGCAGTATTTT. The chain employs TRBV19 and TRBJ2-3, with D perhaps TRBD2 (5 bases). Germline CDR1 LNHDA, CDR2 SQIVND (reference sequence). This CDR3 has 14 amino acids. V lost 7 bases to trimming and J lost 4 bases, with 15 bases between them.

This clone was recorded once. The chain is built from TRBV7-2 and TRBJ2-1; the match to TRBD2 covers 7 bases. The ends lost 3 bases at V and 6 bases at J; junction bases unmatched: 8. This CDR3 contains 15 residues. The germline V gene has CDR1 SGHTA and CDR2 FQGNSA. This CDR3 is CASSFSTREPNEQFF. CDR3 nucleotide sequence: TGTGCCAGCAGCTTCTCGACGCGGGAGCCCAATGAGCAGTTCTTC.

This chain's CDR3 is CASSFLAQYEQYF. CDR3 nucleotides: TGTGCCAGCAGCTTTCTCGCCCAGTACGAGCAGTACTTC. The chain carries TRBV5-6 and TRBJ2-7, with D hard to call. V was clipped by 2 bases and J by 4 bases, with 10 bases between them. The CDR3 covers 13 residues. CDR1 and CDR2 from the germline V gene are SGHDT and YYEEEE.

CDR3 in DNA: TGTGCCAGCAGTTTCAGCGGGACAAACTCCTACGAGCAGTACTTC. It is translated as CASSFSGTNSYEQYF. The rearrangement links TRBV3-1 (or the pseudogene TRBV3-2) to TRBJ2-7, with TRBD2 as a possible D gene (7 bases). The germline V gene encodes CDR1 LGHDT and CDR2 YNNKEL (reference sequence). V dropped 6 bases and J dropped 0 bases, with 15 bases sitting between them. The CDR3 sequence is 15 residues long.

This sequence joins TRBV23-1 and TRBJ2-1; 8 bases match TRBD1. TRBV23-1 is known as an ORF, though its function is uncertain. The CDR3 has 15 residues. V was pared by 2 bases and J by 6 bases, with 6 bases of the junction left unmatched. CDR3 residues: CASSQRQGAGNEQFF. The CDR3 DNA is TGCGCCAGCAGTCAACGGCAGGGGGCGGGCAATGAGCAGTTCTTC.

V usage is TRBV28 and J usage is TRBJ2-1; 8 bases map to TRBD2. Germline V lookup: CDR1 MDHEN, CDR2 SYDVKM. V was clipped by 5 bases and J by 1 base; unmatched bases: 7. The CDR3 is 16 residues long. The CDR3 nucleotides are TGTGCCAGCAGTCCCGCGGGGGGACAATCCTACAATGAGCAGTTCTTC. Amino acids: CASSPAGGQSYNEQFF.

This clone has ten or more counts. One end of the junction is discordant with germline, which a read error may explain. This chain links TRBV18 with TRBJ2-7, with 7 positions matching TRBD2. The length of the CDR3 is 15 residues. Germline V CDR1 and CDR2: KGHSH, LQKENI. Written as DNA, the CDR3 is TGTGCCAGCTCCCTCCGCGGGGGTTTCTCCGACGAGCAGTACTTC. This gives the protein CASSLRGGFSDEQYF.

The V and J genes are TRBV6-1 and TRBJ2-6; 10 bases align to TRBD1. The CDR3 is 17 amino acids. The germline V gene encodes CDR1 MNHNS and CDR2 SASEGT. Trimming cost V 4 bases and J 2 bases; bases outside gene matches: 5. The CDR3 loop reads CASSGGTGVAGANVLTF. The CDR3 DNA follows: TGTGCCAGCAGTGGAGGGACAGGGGTAGCTGGGGCCAACGTCCTGACTTTC.

The chain joins TRBV2 to TRBJ1-6; 7 bases are a match to TRBD1. This CDR3 has 15 residues. The germline CDR1 and CDR2 sequences are SNHLY and FYNNEI. The ends lost 2 bases at V and 6 bases at J; junction bases unmatched: 4. The CDR3 DNA follows: TGTGCCAGCAGTGAAATGGGACAGCTTAATTCACCCCTCCACTTT. Translating it yields CASSEMGQLNSPLHF.

This clone showed up just a few times. J is TRBJ1-1 and V is TRBV7-9; no clear D gene. This CDR3 is built from 12 residues. V dropped 1 base and J dropped 10 bases, with 10 bases sitting between them. The germline CDR1 and CDR2 sequences are SEHNR and FQNEAQ (reference sequence). The CDR3 loop reads CASSLDRVAAFF. The CDR3 nucleotides read TGTGCCAGCAGCTTAGACCGGGTTGCAGCTTTCTTT.

The rearrangement uses TRBV19 and TRBJ1-1; D is perhaps TRBD1 (5 bases). V was shortened by 3 bases and J by 3 bases, with 11 bases between the two germline ends. This CDR3 comprises 14 residues. The germline V gene has CDR1 LNHDA and CDR2 SQIVND (reference sequence). CDR3 region: CASSMGGRYTEAFF. The CDR3 bases are TGTGCCAGTAGTATGGGGGGTCGGTACACTGAAGCTTTCTTT. Using reference TRBV19 and TRBJ1-1 for the parts outside the CDR3, the full variable domain is DGGITQSPKYLFRKEGQNVTLSCEQNLNHDAMYWYRQDPGQGLRLIYYSQIVNDFQKGDIAEGYSVSREKKESFPLTVTSAQKNPTAFYLCASSMGGRYTEAFFGQGTRLTVV.

The V call is TRBV18, the J call TRBJ2-5, with TRBD1 as a possible D gene (6 bases). This CDR3 is 14 amino acids long. Trimming removed 3 bases at V and 3 bases at J, with 11 bases between. The germline V gene encodes CDR1 KGHSH and CDR2 LQKENI. The CDR3 DNA follows: TGTGCCAGCTCACCGGTGGGGGCGGAAGAGACCCAGTACTTC. Encoded protein: CASSPVGAEETQYF.

This chain uses TRBV12-3 or TRBV12-4 with TRBJ2-1, with no clear D. The CDR3 contains 11 residues. Trimming took 6 bases from V and 3 from J, leaving 3 bases between them. The CDR3 spells CASSLYNEQFF. CDR3 bases: TGTGCCAGCAGCCTCTACAATGAGCAGTTCTTC.

The chain employs TRBV18 and TRBJ1-1; D possibly corresponds to TRBD1 (6 bases). Germline CDR1 and CDR2: KGHSH and LQKENI. V was shortened by 4 bases and J by 4 bases, with 19 bases between the two germline ends. This CDR3 is 16 amino acids long. CDR3 protein: CASSRPTGSGGTEAFF. The CDR3 nucleotides read TGTGCCAGCTCACGACCTACAGGGTCTGGAGGCACTGAAGCTTTCTTT. The full variable domain, in which reference TRBV18 and TRBJ1-1 provide the parts outside the CDR3, is NAGVMQNPRHLVRRRGQEARLRCSPMKGHSHVYWYRQLPEEGLKFMVYLQKENIIDESGMPKERFSAEFPKEGPSILRIQQVVRGDSAAYFCASSRPTGSGGTEAFFGQGTRLTVV.

The CDR3 reads CASSLDSYSNQPQHF. The CDR3 DNA sequence: TGTGCCAGCAGCTTAGACAGCTATAGCAATCAGCCCCAGCATTTT. V usage is TRBV7-2 and J usage is TRBJ1-5; unclear D gene. Between the trimmed V and J ends, which lost 1 base and 0 bases, there was a span of 7 bases. CDR3 length: 15 residues. CDR1 is SGHTA, CDR2 FQGNSA, per germline.

This chain uses TRBV6-5 with TRBJ2-2, with 10 bases lining up with TRBD2. CDR3 size: 16 residues. V lost 2 bases to trimming and J lost 4 bases; unmatched junction nucleotides: 4. Germline V gene sequence: CDR1 MNHEY, CDR2 SVGAGI. The CDR3: CASSYRPSGSTGELFF. The CDR3, as DNA: TGTGCCAGCAGTTACAGGCCTAGCGGGAGCACCGGGGAGCTGTTTTTT.

V gene TRBV5-4 combines with J gene TRBJ1-1, with a possible D match to TRBD1 (6 bases). Per the germline V gene, CDR1 is SGHNT and CDR2 is YYREEE (reference sequence). The V end lost 0 bases, the J end lost 1 base, and 10 bases lay between the germline ends. This CDR3 region has 15 residues. The CDR3 protein is CASSLAKQGNTEAFF. The CDR3 DNA sequence: TGTGCCAGCAGCTTGGCCAAACAGGGGAACACTGAAGCTTTCTTT.

The sample holds a few counts of this clone. Additional DNA sequences in this sample encode the identical CDR3. The gene calls are TRBV7-2 and TRBJ1-1, with D possibly matching TRBD1 (5 bases). The V end lost 5 bases, the J end lost 4 bases, and 14 bases lay between the germline ends. The CDR3 is 14 amino acids. Germline CDR1 SGHTA, CDR2 FQGNSA. The CDR3 spells CASSPTGSGTEAFF. CDR3 DNA sequence: TGTGCCAGCAGCCCAACAGGATCGGGCACTGAAGCTTTCTTT.

The chain employs TRBV7-3 and TRBJ1-6; 10 nucleotides match TRBD1. The V gene end was trimmed by 3 bases and the J gene end by 10 bases; junction bases not matched to a gene: 3. Germline V gene lookup returns CDR1 SGHTA and CDR2 FQGTGA. CDR3 length: 14 amino acids. Here the CDR3 reads CASSFRTGGSPLHF. The CDR3 DNA is TGTGCCAGCAGCTTTAGGACAGGGGGATCACCCCTCCACTTT.

V usage is TRBV28 and J usage is TRBJ2-3; 7 bases align to TRBD2. Germline CDR1 and CDR2: MDHEN and SYDVKM. V trimming: 3 bases; J trimming: 7 bases; junction bases outside the gene matches: 7. CDR3 length: 14 amino acids. As DNA, the CDR3 is TGTGCCAGCAGTTTGAGGGCTAGCGGAAATACGCAGTATTTT. Translation: CASSLRASGNTQYF. Full variable domain (remainder filled in from reference TRBV28 and TRBJ2-3): DVKVTQSSRYLVKRTGEKVFLECVQDMDHENMFWYRQDPGLGLRLIYFSYDVKMKEKGDIPEGYSVSREKKERFSLILESASTNQTSMYLCASSLRASGNTQYFGPGTRLTVL.

The chain is built from TRBV5-1 and TRBJ2-5; D not resolved. V gave up 5 bases and J gave up 5 bases, with 10 bases separating them. The length of the CDR3 is 12 residues. Germline V gene lookup returns CDR1 SGHRS and CDR2 YFSETQ. CDR3 residues: CASRRGDETQYF. The CDR3 DNA reads as TGCGCCAGCAGACGAGGAGACGAGACCCAGTACTTC.

The rearrangement links TRBV5-4 to TRBJ2-3; 7 bases are a match to TRBD2. Per the germline V gene, CDR1 is SGHNT and CDR2 is YYREEE (reference sequence). The length of the CDR3 is 14 residues. Unmatched junction bases numbered 5, after V lost 3 bases and J lost 4 bases. This CDR3 reads CASSSPSGSDTQYF. DNA for the CDR3: TGTGCCAGCAGCTCCCCTAGCGGTTCAGATACGCAGTATTTT.

V usage is TRBV5-1 and J usage is TRBJ2-5; perhaps TRBD2 as D (5 bases). The CDR3 runs 14 residues. Germline-derived CDR1 and CDR2 are SGHRS and YFSETQ. Trimming removed 1 base from V and 9 bases from J, with 16 bases in between. The CDR3 spells CASSLLDGKEAQYF. CDR3 nucleotide sequence: TGCGCCAGCAGCTTGCTCGACGGAAAGGAGGCCCAGTACTTC.

The chain uses TRBV18 and TRBJ1-3; possibly TRBD1 for D (5 bases). This CDR3 spans 19 amino acids. Germline V CDR1 and CDR2: KGHSH, LQKENI. Trimming pared 4 bases from V and 0 bases from J, leaving 22 bases between. The CDR3 DNA reads as TGTGCCAGCTCACAACAACAACTGGGACGGACTAACTCTGGAAACACCATATATTTT. Translating gives CASSQQQLGRTNSGNTIYF.

This chain connects TRBV5-1 to TRBJ2-3; 8 nucleotides line up with TRBD1. The junction had 7 bases not matched to a gene; V was cut back by 1 base and J by 0 bases. This CDR3 contains 17 residues. Germline-derived CDR1 and CDR2 are SGHRS and YFSETQ. CDR3 residues: CASSLPGQGASTDTQYF. In DNA form, the CDR3 reads TGCGCCAGCAGCTTGCCCGGACAGGGAGCTAGCACAGATACGCAGTATTTT.

The rearrangement joins TRBV10-3 to TRBJ2-7; possible D gene TRBD2, 5 bases. This CDR3 has 14 amino acids. Germline CDR1 ENHRY, CDR2 SYGVKD. The ends were cut back, 2 bases at V and 7 bases at J, with 15 bases in the middle. The CDR3 DNA reads as TGTGCCATCAGTGAGGATATCACCCCGGGGGAGCAGTACTTC. Its translation: CAISEDITPGEQYF.

Of note for this clone: An end of the junction does not agree with germline; a read error may underlie this. The V gene is TRBV7-2, the J gene TRBJ2-7, with TRBD2 matching 7 bases. This CDR3 contains 16 residues. CDR1 and CDR2 (germline): SGHTA, FQGNSA. CDR3 coding DNA: TGTGCCAGCAGCTTAGCCGGGGAGGGCCCTTCCTTCGAGCAGTACTTC. This encodes CASSLAGEGPSFEQYF.